Shown below are 4 T cell receptor beta chains from a single sample sequenced in a study of control samples from healthy donors and cancer patients. Libraries were prepared by immunoSEQ multiplex PCR; TCRdb keeps only in-frame clonotypes and omits some of them. The data contain approximately 84,000 clones, 90% to 95% of them seen just once; the ten biggest clones take up approximately 14%. What was sequenced was blood. These TCRs come from a man in his thirties or forties in good health.

In the case of this clone: In the same sample, other DNA sequences code for this CDR3. The chain links TRBV7-9 to TRBJ1-1; D ambiguous. The V end lost 4 bases, the J end lost 0 bases, and 6 bases lay between the germline ends. The CDR3 has 13 amino acids. Germline CDR1 is SEHNR and CDR2 is FQNEAQ (reference sequence). CDR3 region: CASSSNLNTEAFF. CDR3 bases: TGTGCCAGCAGCTCCAACTTGAACACTGAAGCTTTCTTT.

The chain couples TRBV28 to TRBJ1-3; tentative D call: TRBD1 (5 bases). V was trimmed by 6 bases and J by 5 bases, leaving 17 bases between them. Germline values: CDR1 MDHEN, CDR2 SYDVKM. The CDR3 length is 15 residues. The chain's CDR3 is CASSRDQGVRNTIYF. Written as DNA, the CDR3 is TGTGCCAGCAGCCGCGATCAGGGAGTTCGAAACACCATATATTTT. Full variable domain (rest looked up from reference TRBV28 and TRBJ1-3): DVKVTQSSRYLVKRTGEKVFLECVQDMDHENMFWYRQDPGLGLRLIYFSYDVKMKEKGDIPEGYSVSREKKERFSLILESASTNQTSMYLCASSRDQGVRNTIYFGEGSWLTVV.

The V call is TRBV3-1 (or the pseudogene TRBV3-2), the J call TRBJ2-5; 13 nucleotides agree with TRBD2. With V trimmed by 1 base and J by 5 bases, 4 bases remained unmatched. The CDR3 is 16 residues long. CDR1 is LGHDT and CDR2 is YNNKEL in the germline V gene (reference sequence). The CDR3 DNA reads as TGTGCCAGCAGCCAAGGACTAGCGGGAGGCCGTGAGACCCAGTACTTC. As protein: CASSQGLAGGRETQYF.

The V gene is TRBV5-1, the J gene TRBJ2-7, with D possibly called TRBD1 or TRBD2 (5 bases each). V shed 0 bases and J shed 7 bases, with 14 bases lying between them. The CDR3 spans 14 residues. CDR1 and CDR2 (germline): SGHRS, YFSETQ. CDR3 sequence reads: CASSLVGRAGEQYF. The DNA for the CDR3 is TGCGCCAGCAGCTTGGTGGGCAGGGCGGGTGAGCAGTACTTC.